Listed below are T cell receptor beta chains from one sample, sequenced in a study of blood T cell repertoires in COVID-19. Sequenced by immunoSEQ multiplex PCR; TCRdb stores in-frame clones only, minus some. The table has over 200,000 clones, around 83% seen once. Sequencing was done on a sample of peripheral blood. Receptors originate from a man in his forties or fifties who had recovered from COVID-19. The CDR3 runs from the conserved cysteine through the conserved F or W. D genes are given only for firm matches. The size of a clone is reported for some rows only, either as once, few or many, or as a class for expanded clones.

size | D | J | V | CDR3 | DNA
NA | NA | TRBJ1-2 | TRBV12-2 | CASRSPGGAAYGYTF | TGTGCAAGTCGCTCCCCGGGGGGGGCGGCCTATGGCTACACCTTC
NA | TRBD2 | TRBJ2-5 | TRBV10-3 | CAISEFSGGQETQYF | TGTGCCATCAGTGAGTTCTCGGGGGGGCAAGAGACCCAGTACTTC
NA | TRBD2 | TRBJ2-7 | TRBV12-3/TRBV12-4 | CASSLAGEGEQYF | TGTGCCAGCAGTTTAGCGGGGGAGGGCGAGCAGTACTTC
NA | NA | TRBJ1-1 | TRBV9 | CASSVSGGTDTEAFF | TGTGCCAGCAGCGTAAGCGGGGGGACGGACACTGAAGCTTTCTTT
NA | NA | TRBJ1-3 | TRBV7-6 | CASSPRGNTIYF | TGTGCCAGCAGCCCCCGGGGAAACACCATATATTTT
NA | NA | TRBJ1-4 | TRBV7-2 | CASSPRAGDGEKLFF | TGTGCCAGCAGCCCCCGGGCGGGGGACGGGGAAAAACTGTTTTTT
NA | NA | TRBJ1-2 | TRBV5-1 | CASSLGQVKSYGYTF | TGCGCCAGCAGCTTGGGGCAGGTTAAAAGCTATGGCTACACCTTC
NA | TRBD1 | TRBJ1-5 | TRBV7-2 | CASSSGTGRNQPQHF | TGTGCCAGCAGCTCCGGGACAGGGCGCAATCAGCCCCAGCATTTT
NA | TRBD2 | TRBJ2-1 | TRBV11-2 | CASSWASGSNEQFF | TGTGCCAGCAGCTGGGCTAGCGGGAGTAATGAGCAGTTCTTC
NA | TRBD1 | TRBJ2-7 | TRBV5-4 | CASSSRLTGSYEQYF | TGTGCCAGCAGCTCCCGTTTGACAGGGTCCTACGAGCAGTACTTC
NA | NA | TRBJ1-3 | TRBV4-3 | CASSQRTAGDTIYF | TGCGCCAGCAGCCAGCGGACGGCGGGCGACACCATATATTTT
NA | NA | TRBJ2-7 | TRBV12-1 | CASSFDLRCSYEQYF | TGTGCCAGCAGCTTTGACTTGAGGTGCTCCTACGAGCAGTACTTC
NA | NA | TRBJ1-5 | TRBV29-1 | CSVRQNGDNQPQHF | TGCAGCGTTCGGCAAAACGGGGACAATCAGCCCCAGCATTTT
NA | TRBD1 | TRBJ2-7 | TRBV19 | CASSAGTGGIYEQYF | TGTGCCAGTAGTGCCGGGACAGGGGGAATATACGAGCAGTACTTC
NA | TRBD1 | TRBJ1-2 | TRBV30 | CAWRRAGTGLSYGYTF | TGTGCCTGGAGGAGAGCCGGGACAGGCTTATCCTATGGCTACACCTTC
NA | TRBD1 | TRBJ1-6 | TRBV5-8 | CASSWGTGGYSPLHF | TGTGCCAGCAGCTGGGGGACAGGGGGTTATTCACCCCTCCACTTT
NA | NA | TRBJ1-2 | TRBV4-1 | CASSQDRAAVKGGYTF | TGCGCCAGCAGCCAAGATCGGGCGGCAGTGAAGGGGGGCTACACCTTC
NA | NA | TRBJ2-3 | TRBV6-6 | CASSSPKTGVKDTQYF | TGTGCCAGCAGCTCCCCCAAGACGGGGGTTAAAGATACGCAGTATTTT
NA | TRBD1 | TRBJ1-5 | TRBV5-6 | CASSLAEGAGVQPQHF | TGTGCCAGCAGCTTGGCCGAGGGGGCTGGTGTTCAGCCCCAGCATTTT
NA | NA | TRBJ1-2 | TRBV13 | CASSLGRRTRGYTF | TGTGCCAGCAGCTTAGGCCGGAGGACCCGTGGCTACACCTTC
NA | NA | TRBJ2-5 | TRBV7-2 | CASSLWGGAGETQYF | TGTGCCAGCAGCTTATGGGGGGGCGCGGGTGAGACCCAGTACTTC
NA | NA | TRBJ1-3 | TRBV3-1/TRBV3-2 | CASGGRGGNTIYF | TGTGCCAGCGGCGGGCGAGGTGGAAACACCATATATTTT
NA | NA | TRBJ2-5 | TRBV15 | CATSRVAGEFQETQYF | TGTGCCACCAGCAGAGTGGCAGGGGAGTTCCAAGAGACCCAGTACTTC
NA | TRBD1 | TRBJ1-2 | TRBV6-5 | CASSRQGPNYGYTF | TGTGCCAGCAGTCGACAGGGTCCTAACTATGGCTACACCTTC
once | NA | TRBJ2-2 | TRBV15 | CATSRDGQGGPGELFF | TGTGCCACCAGCAGAGATGGTCAGGGGGGACCCGGGGAGCTGTTTTTT
NA | NA | TRBJ2-7 | TRBV29-1 | CSVRERRTASYEQYF | TGCAGCGTTCGGGAACGACGGACAGCCTCCTACGAGCAGTACTTC
NA | TRBD1 | TRBJ2-1 | TRBV11-3 | CASSVSRGSYNEQFF | TGTGCCAGCAGCGTTAGCAGGGGGTCCTACAATGAGCAGTTCTTC
NA | NA | TRBJ1-1 | TRBV13 | CASSQWRQGNGNRAAFF | TGTGCCAGCAGTCAATGGCGGCAGGGGAACGGCAATAGGGCGGCTTTCTTT
NA | NA | TRBJ2-1 | TRBV6-2/TRBV6-3 | CASSYDPGFNEQFF | TGTGCCAGCAGTTATGACCCAGGGTTTAATGAGCAGTTCTTC
NA | TRBD1 | TRBJ1-1 | TRBV7-8 | CASSPQGAEVTEAFF | TGTGCCAGCAGCCCACAGGGGGCTGAGGTCACTGAAGCTTTCTTT
few | TRBD1 | TRBJ1-2 | TRBV5-6 | CASSLAGGYGYTF | TGTGCCAGCAGCTTGGCAGGGGGATATGGCTACACCTTC
NA | NA | TRBJ1-1 | TRBV7-2 | CASSQDSTGEAFF | TGTGCCAGCAGCCAGGACAGCACGGGGGAAGCTTTCTTT
NA | NA | TRBJ1-1 | TRBV6-5 | CASLERRDTEAFF | TGTGCCAGCTTGGAGCGGCGGGACACTGAAGCTTTCTTT
NA | TRBD2 | TRBJ2-3 | TRBV20-1 | CSASTGLVIDTQYF | TGCAGTGCTAGTACGGGACTAGTGATAGATACGCAGTATTTT
NA | NA | TRBJ2-1 | TRBV7-2 | CASSLGYSADEQFF | TGTGCCAGCAGCTTAGGTTACTCCGCCGATGAGCAGTTCTTC
NA | NA | TRBJ2-1 | TRBV19 | CASSILARSSYNEQFF | TGTGCCAGTAGTATCCTAGCGCGGAGCTCCTACAATGAGCAGTTCTTC
NA | TRBD1 | TRBJ1-2 | TRBV5-1 | CASSLAETGLNYGYTF | TGCGCCAGCAGCTTGGCCGAGACAGGGCTTAACTATGGCTACACCTTC
NA | TRBD1 | TRBJ2-7 | TRBV6-5 | CASTQYRGLAEQYF | TGTGCCAGCACCCAATACAGGGGGCTGGCCGAGCAGTACTTC
NA | TRBD2 | TRBJ2-1 | TRBV5-5 | CASSLNPGLDYNEQFF | TGTGCCAGCAGCTTGAACCCCGGACTAGACTACAATGAGCAGTTCTTC
NA | TRBD2 | TRBJ2-5 | TRBV9 | CASSQGLAGAGETQYF | TGTGCCAGCAGCCAAGGGTTAGCGGGAGCAGGAGAGACCCAGTACTTC
NA | TRBD1 | TRBJ1-4 | TRBV11-3 | CASSRTGMNEKLFF | TGTGCCAGCAGCCGGACAGGGATGAATGAAAAACTGTTTTTT
many | NA | TRBJ1-5 | TRBV6-1 | CASSELSGPHQPQHF | TGTGCCAGCAGTGAACTGTCAGGGCCCCATCAGCCCCAGCATTTT
NA | NA | TRBJ1-3 | TRBV4-3 | CASSQVLGQVGNTIYF | TGCGCCAGCAGCCAAGTTCTGGGGCAGGTTGGAAACACCATATATTTT
NA | TRBD1 | TRBJ1-4 | TRBV2 | CASRETGQRNEKLFF | TGTGCCAGCAGGGAAACGGGACAGCGGAATGAAAAACTGTTTTTT
NA | NA | TRBJ2-5 | TRBV2 | CASSELGGSQETQYF | TGTGCCAGCAGTGAGCTAGGGGGAAGCCAAGAGACCCAGTACTTC
NA | NA | TRBJ2-1 | TRBV24-1 | CATGDYDEQFF | TGTGCCACCGGTGACTACGATGAGCAGTTCTTC
NA | NA | TRBJ2-7 | TRBV19 | CASSIEGPGDEQYF | TGTGCCAGTAGTATAGAAGGTCCCGGGGACGAGCAGTACTTC
NA | TRBD1 | TRBJ1-5 | TRBV19 | CASSGTGGGQPQHF | TGTGCCAGTAGCGGGACAGGGGGCGGACAGCCCCAGCATTTT
NA | NA | TRBJ1-2 | TRBV4-1 | CASSRYQGAIYGYTF | TGCGCCAGCAGCCGGTATCAGGGCGCTATCTATGGCTACACCTTC
NA | NA | TRBJ2-3 | TRBV3-1/TRBV3-2 | CASSAVSDTQYF | TGTGCCAGCAGCGCGGTCTCAGATACGCAGTATTTT
once | TRBD2 | TRBJ2-3 | TRBV7-8 | CASSFRLAGSTDTQYF | TGTGCCAGCAGCTTCCGTCTAGCGGGGAGCACAGATACGCAGTATTTT